Sequencing of this T cell receptor (beta chain) was carried out in a study of blood T cell repertoires in COVID-19. The V gene's germline CDR1 is SQVTM and CDR2 ANQGSEA. The CDR3 has 14 amino acids. V lost 5 bases and J lost 8; bases outside the gene matches: 8. Sequenced by immunoSEQ multiplex PCR; TCRdb stores in-frame clones only, minus some. The table lists roughly 330,000 clones, more than 70% of them singletons. The TCR originated in a woman aged 25 to 39 who had recovered from COVID-19. The material sequenced was PBMCs or T cells enriched from blood (not recorded which). The rearrangement joins TRBV29-1 to TRBJ2-1, with TRBD2 identical over 11 bases. The CDR3 is CSVRPTSGAHEQFF. The CDR3 DNA reads TGCAGCGTTCGGCCGACTAGCGGGGCACATGAGCAGTTCTTC.